Sequencing of this T cell receptor beta chain was carried out in a study of T cells in Graves' hyperthyroidism and ophthalmopathy. Amplification of TCR beta CDR3 regions was performed using RNA transcripts as template. First-round RT-PCR of the TCR CDR3 relied on the HTBI primer set. TCRdb re-called the multiplex PCR reads through MiXCR, storing one row per CDR3 protein. The sample lists 450,000 to 600,000 distinct CDR3 sequences; around 20% were seen once. CDR3 size: 17 residues. Germline-derived CDR1 and CDR2 are SGHAT and FQNNGV. J lost 14 bases, V lost 8 bases, and 19 bases had no gene match. The chain employs TRBV11-2 and TRBJ2-1, with 15 bases fitting TRBD2. The sample consisted of blood. This sequence originates from a man in his forties with Graves' ophthalmopathy. CDR3: CASGYPPTGTSGRFKFF. The CDR3 DNA sequence: TGTGCCAGCGGATACCCCCCTACCGGGACTAGCGGGAGGTTTAAGTTCTTC.